The 5 T cell receptor beta chains below all came from one sample that was sequenced in a study of blood T cell repertoires in COVID-19. The repertoire was sequenced with immunoSEQ multiplex PCR; TCRdb's copy has only in-frame clones and lacks some. Of about 87,000 clones listed, 70% to 85% are singletons. The sequenced sample was peripheral blood. These receptors were collected from a woman aged 45-60 years with acute or convalescent COVID-19.

The chain is built from TRBV7-9 and TRBJ2-1; 14 positions match TRBD2. The germline V gene encodes CDR1 SEHNR and CDR2 FQNEAQ (reference sequence). The CDR3 is 17 amino acids. With V trimmed by 5 bases and J by 8 bases, 11 bases remained unmatched. CDR3 nucleotide sequence: TGTGCCAGCAGCCCACGGACTAGCGGGGGGAGAGTGTATGAGCAGTTCTTC. Its protein is CASSPRTSGGRVYEQFF.

This rearrangement joins TRBV14 to TRBJ1-1, with a possible D match to TRBD1 (6 bases). The CDR3 spans 15 residues. With 2 bases removed from V and 1 base from J, the gap between germline ends came to 11 bases. Germline V gene sequence: CDR1 SGHDN, CDR2 FVKESK. The CDR3: CASSQNRVGNTEAFF. The CDR3 coding sequence is TGTGCCAGCAGCCAAAACAGGGTGGGGAACACTGAAGCTTTCTTT.

This clone was detected once. This chain links TRBV19 with TRBJ1-6; TRBD1 might be the D (5 bases). V was clipped by 10 bases and J by 7 bases, with 14 bases between them. This CDR3 has 13 residues. Germline V gene sequence: CDR1 LNHDA, CDR2 SQIVND (reference sequence). This chain's CDR3 is CATARQGNSPLHF. The CDR3, as DNA: TGTGCCACCGCTAGGCAGGGCAATTCACCCCTCCACTTT. Full variable domain (missing parts from reference TRBV19 and TRBJ1-6): DGGITQSPKYLFRKEGQNVTLSCEQNLNHDAMYWYRQDPGQGLRLIYYSQIVNDFQKGDIAEGYSVSREKKESFPLTVTSAQKNPTAFYLCATARQGNSPLHFGNGTRLTVT.

This chain links TRBV7-9 with TRBJ1-2; D perhaps matches TRBD1 (6 bases). In germline, CDR1 is SEHNR, CDR2 FQNEAQ (reference sequence). Trimming shortened V by 5 bases and J by 4 bases, and 20 bases separated the two germline ends. This CDR3 region has 16 residues. CDR3 sequence reads: CASSPPVGGQIYGYTF. The CDR3 nucleotides read TGTGCCAGCAGCCCCCCTGTCGGGGGGCAGATCTATGGCTACACCTTC.

The chain links TRBV19 to TRBJ2-2; D is possibly TRBD2 (6 bases). The CDR3 contains 15 residues. Germline V gives CDR1 LNHDA, CDR2 SQIVND (reference sequence). V lost 8 bases, J lost 0 bases, and 13 bases lay in between. CDR3 DNA sequence: TGTGCCAGTCGCGACTGGGAGGCGAACACCGGGGAGCTGTTTTTT. It specifies CASRDWEANTGELFF.